These 21 T cell receptor beta chains were all obtained from the same sample, sequenced in a study of OX40 agonist ivuxolimab in advanced cancers. Generated by immunoSEQ multiplex PCR, the TCRdb table keeps only in-frame clones and is missing some. The sample contains 80,000 or so clones, about 86% of which appear only once. The starting material was CD4+ or CD8+ T cells sorted from blood, obtained in a trial of the OX40 agonist ivuxolimab. The receptors were gathered from an adult with an advanced solid tumor such as melanoma, head and neck, liver or kidney cancer.

This chain connects TRBV7-2 to TRBJ1-2; D unclear. The CDR3 covers 14 residues. V was trimmed by 0 bases and J by 0 bases, leaving 5 bases between them. Per the germline V gene, CDR1 is SGHTA and CDR2 is FQGNSA. The CDR3 bases are TGTGCCAGCAGCTTAGCCACAGCTAACTATGGCTACACCTTC. Translated: CASSLATANYGYTF.

CDR3 amino acids: CASSLGSLGPQHF. The CDR3, as DNA: TGTGCCAGCAGTTTAGGGAGTTTGGGGCCCCAGCATTTT. This sequence joins TRBV28 and TRBJ1-5, with unresolved D. CDR3 size: 13 residues. The germline gives CDR1 MDHEN, CDR2 SYDVKM. V was cut by 2 bases and J by 9 bases, with 11 bases left in between.

This clone came up once. The chain combines TRBV19 with TRBJ1-5; 7 nucleotides match TRBD1. Looked up from germline, CDR1 is LNHDA and CDR2 is SQIVND (reference sequence). The ends lost 9 bases at V and 4 bases at J; junction bases unmatched: 6. The CDR3 extends over 13 amino acids. This CDR3 reads CASKGQANQPQHF. The CDR3 nucleotides read TGTGCCAGCAAAGGACAGGCAAATCAGCCCCAGCATTTT. The full variable domain, rest sourced from reference TRBV19 and TRBJ1-5, is DGGITQSPKYLFRKEGQNVTLSCEQNLNHDAMYWYRQDPGQGLRLIYYSQIVNDFQKGDIAEGYSVSREKKESFPLTVTSAQKNPTAFYLCASKGQANQPQHFGDGTRLSIL.

The rearrangement uses TRBV11-2 and TRBJ2-3; tentative D call: TRBD1 (5 bases). The V gene's germline CDR1 is SGHAT and CDR2 FQNNGV. Trimming took 4 bases from V and 2 from J, leaving 19 bases between them. This CDR3 has 17 residues. CDR3 in DNA: TGTGCCAGCAGCTCCGGGCTGGTGAAGGGGAACACAGATACGCAGTATTTT. It encodes CASSSGLVKGNTDTQYF.

This chain links TRBV7-2 with TRBJ2-3; perhaps TRBD2 as D (7 bases). V was cut by 2 bases and J by 7 bases, with 19 bases left in between. CDR1 is SGHTA and CDR2 is FQGNSA in the germline V gene. The CDR3 spans 16 residues. The CDR3 DNA reads TGTGCCAGCAGCTTACCCCGAGGGGGGGCACCCCATACGCAGTATTTT. Encoded protein: CASSLPRGGAPHTQYF.

The rearrangement links TRBV11-2 to TRBJ2-1, with D hard to call. The V end lost 0 bases, the J end lost 0 bases, and 9 bases lay between the germline ends. The CDR3 has 16 amino acids. Per germline, CDR1 SGHAT and CDR2 FQNNGV. CDR3 loop: CASSLEGFSSYNEQFF. In DNA form, the CDR3 reads TGTGCCAGCAGCTTAGAGGGTTTTAGCTCCTACAATGAGCAGTTCTTC.

This clone was detected a few times. This sequence joins TRBV30 and TRBJ1-5; no reliable D call. The V end lost 1 base, the J end lost 4 bases, and 11 bases lay between the germline ends. CDR1 and CDR2 (germline): GTSNPN, SVGIG (reference sequence). The CDR3 is 14 residues long. The CDR3 loop reads CAWSEELGNQPQHF. The CDR3, as DNA: TGTGCCTGGAGTGAGGAATTGGGGAATCAGCCCCAGCATTTT.

V and J are TRBV5-1 and TRBJ2-5; D might be TRBD1 or TRBD2, each matching 5 bases. Germline V gene data show CDR1 as SGHRS and CDR2 as YFSETQ. The CDR3 runs 14 residues. The germline V and J ends were trimmed by 3 bases and 5 bases, with 14 bases remaining between them. The CDR3 coding sequence is TGCGCCAGCAGCTCGAGGGGAGTTCGTGAGACCCAGTACTTC. Its translation is CASSSRGVRETQYF.

The chain carries TRBV21-1 and TRBJ2-3; the DNA was not used to check the table's D call, TRBD1. TRBV21-1 is a recognized pseudogene. The CDR3 runs 18 residues. CDR3 in amino acids: CASSRESQGQLFLDTQYF. DNA of the CDR3: TGTGCCAGCAGCAGAGAGTCACAGGGTCAGTTATTTTTGGATACGCAGTATTTT.

The V and J genes are TRBV7-3 and TRBJ2-3; D possibly corresponds to TRBD1 (6 bases). Trimming shortened V by 8 bases and J by 3 bases, and 18 bases separated the two germline ends. The CDR3 totals 15 residues. Germline assignment: CDR1 SGHTA and CDR2 FQGTGA. CDR3 in amino acids: CASPLKGVQTDTQYF. CDR3 nucleotides: TGTGCCAGCCCCTTAAAGGGGGTTCAGACAGATACGCAGTATTTT.

This chain joins TRBV27 and TRBJ1-1, with D possibly TRBD1 on 5 matching bases. The CDR3 is 14 amino acids. V dropped 5 bases and J dropped 4 bases, with 14 bases sitting between them. The germline gives CDR1 MNHEY, CDR2 SMNVEV (reference sequence). In nucleotides, the CDR3 is TGTGCCAGCAGTCGAACCGGGGCGAGCACTGAAGCTTTCTTT. It yields the protein CASSRTGASTEAFF.

Notes on this clone: The same CDR3 arises from other DNA sequences in this sample as well. CDR3 DNA sequence: TGCGCCAGCAGTGTTGTACAGGGTGGGGAGACCCAGTACTTC. It specifies CASSVVQGGETQYF. V is TRBV5-1 and J is TRBJ2-5; D possibly corresponds to TRBD1 (6 bases). V lost 5 bases, J lost 5 bases, and 16 bases lay in between. This CDR3 region has 14 residues. CDR1 and CDR2 (germline): SGHRS, YFSETQ. The full variable domain, with the rest looked up from reference TRBV5-1 and TRBJ2-5, is KAGVTQTPRYLIKTRGQQVTLSCSPISGHRSVSWYQQTPGQGLQFLFEYFSETQRNKGNFPGRFSGRQFSNSRSEMNVSTLELGDSALYLCASSVVQGGETQYFGPGTRLLVL.

The chain uses TRBV28 and TRBJ1-2, with 7 bases that match TRBD1. After removal of 4 bases from V and 2 bases from J, the junction contained 7 bases not matched to a gene. CDR1 and CDR2 (germline): MDHEN, SYDVKM. This CDR3 is 15 amino acids long. CDR3 protein: CASSSTGAGNYGYTF. The CDR3 DNA reads TGTGCCAGCAGTTCCACAGGGGCAGGCAACTATGGCTACACCTTC.

This rearrangement joins TRBV4-1 to TRBJ1-5; possible D gene TRBD1, 5 bases. Germline-derived CDR1 and CDR2 are MGHRA and YSYEKL. The CDR3 extends over 16 amino acids. Trimming took 2 bases from V and 6 from J, leaving 17 bases between them. The CDR3 DNA reads TGCGCCAGCAGCCAAAGTTCCGGGGGTTCAGCTCAGCCCCAGCATTTT. This sequence encodes CASSQSSGGSAQPQHF.

The gene calls are TRBV18 and TRBJ1-6; a weak D match, TRBD1 (5 bases). V was shortened by 6 bases and J by 3 bases, with 15 bases between the two germline ends. This CDR3 is 16 amino acids long. The germline V gene has CDR1 KGHSH and CDR2 LQKENI. CDR3 DNA sequence: TGTGCCAGCTCGCCCCTGGGACCAAACTATAATTCACCCCTCCACTTT. Translated: CASSPLGPNYNSPLHF.

The chain carries TRBV28 and TRBJ2-7; TRBD1 matches 8 bases. This CDR3 region has 13 residues. Germline CDR1 and CDR2: MDHEN and SYDVKM. Unmatched junction bases numbered 17, after V lost 10 bases and J lost 12 bases. CDR3 sequence reads: CAIAYGTGYQSYF. As DNA, the CDR3 is TGTGCCATCGCCTACGGGACAGGATACCAATCGTACTTC.

The chain recombines TRBV4-3 with TRBJ1-1; weak D call: TRBD1 (5 bases). Trimming left V 1 base short and J 3 bases short, with 9 bases between. Germline CDR1 reads LGHNA; CDR2 reads YSLEER. The CDR3 has 14 amino acids. CDR3 region: CASSQVQGDTEAFF. CDR3 bases: TGCGCCAGCAGCCAAGTACAAGGGGACACTGAAGCTTTCTTT.

This clone has a single count. The rearrangement links TRBV5-1 to TRBJ2-3; D is ambiguous. CDR1 is SGHRS and CDR2 is YFSETQ in the germline V gene. Trimming removed 5 bases from V and 0 bases from J, with 13 bases in between. The CDR3 is 15 amino acids. The CDR3 nucleotides read TGCGCCAGCAGACCCGACGGTACTAGCACAGATACGCAGTATTTT. Its translation is CASRPDGTSTDTQYF.

This clone has just one count. The V gene is TRBV11-3, the J gene TRBJ2-7; 8 positions match TRBD2. The germline gives CDR1 SGHNT, CDR2 YENEEA. J gave up 3 bases and V 0 bases, and 10 bases lay outside the gene matches. The length of the CDR3 is 17 residues. The CDR3 region is CASSLDREGVPVYEQYF. The CDR3 DNA sequence: TGTGCCAGCAGCTTAGATCGGGAGGGGGTCCCCGTCTACGAGCAGTACTTC.

The chain has TRBV7-3 and TRBJ1-6; D possibly corresponds to TRBD1 (6 bases). Germline lookup yields CDR1 SGHTA and CDR2 FQGTGA. Trimming left V 2 bases short and J 7 bases short, with 9 bases between. CDR3 length: 14 amino acids. This CDR3 reads CASSLEGGNSPLHF. The CDR3 DNA sequence: TGTGCCAGCAGCTTAGAGGGGGGAAATTCACCCCTCCACTTT.

As for this clone: The sample has other DNA sequences that encode this CDR3 too. The genes are TRBV28 and TRBJ1-6; D is uncertain. Germline V gene sequence: CDR1 MDHEN, CDR2 SYDVKM. The CDR3 is 14 residues long. V was cut by 4 bases and J by 5 bases, with 9 bases left in between. Here the CDR3 reads CASSYGQNNSPLHF. The CDR3, as DNA: TGTGCCAGCAGTTACGGGCAAAATAATTCACCCCTCCACTTT.